This TCR beta chain was recovered during a study of regulatory T cells in long-lasting Graves disease. Study as a whole: Less than 3 months of antithyroid drugs had been taken by newly diagnosed Graves' patients.

The time point denotes: newly diagnosed GD, antithyroid drugs for less than 3 months. There was RNA extracted from PBMCs, and the TCR library was made from it. Arm-PCR of CDR3 regions with iRepertoire HTBI primers generated TCR beta libraries. TCRdb reprocessed the multiplex PCR reads via MiXCR and lists one record per CDR3 protein. Among about 540,000 distinct CDR3 sequences listed, about 14% were seen once. The ends were cut back, 1 base at V and 5 bases at J, with 9 bases in the middle. The length of the CDR3 is 14 residues. The V gene's germline CDR1 is LNHNV and CDR2 YYDKDF (reference sequence). The same data also contributed to another study, on T cells in Graves' hyperthyroidism and ophthalmopathy. That report notes: A first-round RT-PCR of the TCR CDR3 used the HTBI primer set. From stable hyperthyroidism, ophthalmopathy was separated by a 13 V-J model.

This material consisted of peripheral blood mononuclear cells (PBMCs), taken at new diagnosis, from a patient treated with antithyroid drugs. V usage is TRBV15 and J usage is TRBJ1-5; possible D gene TRBD1, 5 bases. This TCR came from a man aged 30 to 45 with Graves disease. The CDR3 loop is CATSRAGWDQPQHF. The CDR3 coding sequence is TGTGCCACCAGCAGAGCAGGGTGGGATCAGCCCCAGCATTTT.